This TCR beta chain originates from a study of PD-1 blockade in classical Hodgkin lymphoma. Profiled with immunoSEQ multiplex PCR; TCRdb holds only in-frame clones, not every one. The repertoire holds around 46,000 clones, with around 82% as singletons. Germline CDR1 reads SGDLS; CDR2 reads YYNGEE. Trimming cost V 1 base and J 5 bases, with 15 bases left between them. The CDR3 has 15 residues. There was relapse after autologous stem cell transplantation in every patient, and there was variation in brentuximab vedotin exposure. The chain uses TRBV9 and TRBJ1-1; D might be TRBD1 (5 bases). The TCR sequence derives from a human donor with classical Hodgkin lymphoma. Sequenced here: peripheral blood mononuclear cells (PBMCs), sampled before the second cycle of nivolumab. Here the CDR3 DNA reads TGTGCCAGCAGCGTAAGCGGGGCAACCGGGACTGAAGCTTTCTTT. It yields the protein CASSVSGATGTEAFF. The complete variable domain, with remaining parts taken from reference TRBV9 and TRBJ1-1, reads DSGVTQTPKHLITATGQRVTLRCSPRSGDLSVYWYQQSLDQGLQFLIQYYNGEERAKGNILERFSAQQFPDLHSELNLSSLELGDSALYFCASSVSGATGTEAFFGQGTRLTVV.